This entry lists 32 T cell receptor beta chains sequenced from one sample in a study of CD4 T cell repertoires and nickel. TCRdb called the RT-PCR reads again in MiXCR, with one record for every CDR3 protein. Here the sample spans about 380 distinct CDR3 sequences, roughly 71% being singletons. Sequencing was carried out using CD4+ T cells from blood, not recorded whether cultured. These TCRs come from a human donor in a nickel allergy study, with or without nickel allergy (not recorded which). It is not recorded whether this sample comes from one donor or several.

As DNA, the CDR3 is TGTGCCAGCAGCAGCCGGGACAGGGGAACCGGGGAGCTGTTTTTT. It translates to CASSSRDRGTGELFF. This rearrangement joins TRBV3-1 to TRBJ2-2; 10 bases are shared with TRBD1. Germline CDR1 is LGHDT and CDR2 is YNNKEL (reference sequence). This CDR3 spans 15 amino acids. Trimming cost V 5 bases and J 5 bases; bases outside gene matches: 5. Variable domain in full (rest from reference TRBV3-1 and TRBJ2-2): DTAVSQTPKYLVTQMGNDKSIKCEQNLGHDTMYWYKQDSKKFLKIMFSYNNKELIINETVPNRFSPKSPDKAHLNLHINSLELGDSAVYFCASSSRDRGTGELFFGEGSRLTVL.

This rearrangement joins TRBV7-2 to TRBJ1-2, with D maybe TRBD1 (5 bases). CDR1 is SGHTA and CDR2 is FQGNSA in the germline V gene. The CDR3 is 15 amino acids. V was trimmed by 5 bases and J by 0 bases, leaving 13 bases between them. The CDR3 is CASSPRTRANYGYTF. CDR3 DNA sequence: TGTGCCAGCAGCCCCCGGACAAGAGCTAACTATGGCTACACCTTC.

This rearrangement joins TRBV7-3 to TRBJ1-2, with 12 bases identical to TRBD1. Germline lookup yields CDR1 SGHTA and CDR2 FQGTGA. This CDR3 region has 16 residues. The V gene end was trimmed by 5 bases and the J gene end by 2 bases; junction bases not matched to a gene: 6. The CDR3 reads CASSPGGTGGNYGYTF. CDR3 in DNA: TGTGCCAGCAGCCCAGGCGGGACAGGGGGCAACTATGGCTACACCTTC.

The rearrangement uses TRBV5-1 and TRBJ2-1, with TRBD2 matching over 13 bases. From germline, CDR1 is SGHRS and CDR2 YFSETQ. V lost 5 bases and J lost 0; bases outside the gene matches: 11. The length of the CDR3 is 19 residues. CDR3 sequence reads: CASRFRTSGGFSSYNEQFF. The DNA for the CDR3 is TGCGCCAGCAGGTTCAGGACTAGCGGGGGCTTCAGCTCCTACAATGAGCAGTTCTTC.

This chain links TRBV4-2 with TRBJ1-4; weak D call: TRBD1 (6 bases). Trimming left V 4 bases short and J 0 bases short, with 18 bases between. The CDR3 is made up of 18 amino acids. Germline-derived CDR1 and CDR2 are LGHNA and YNFKEQ. The CDR3 region has the DNA TGTGCCAGCAGCCGGGGACAAGGACTAATTGCAACTAATGAAAAACTGTTTTTT. Its protein is CASSRGQGLIATNEKLFF.

The chain couples TRBV5-1 to TRBJ1-6; D uncertain. Per germline, CDR1 SGHRS and CDR2 YFSETQ. V lost 0 bases and J 7 bases, leaving 11 bases between the germline ends. The length of the CDR3 is 15 residues. The CDR3: CASSLGVWVNSPLHF. The CDR3 DNA sequence: TGCGCCAGCAGCTTGGGCGTGTGGGTAAATTCACCCCTCCACTTT.

The chain joins TRBV18 to TRBJ1-5; no definite D call. Germline values: CDR1 KGHSH, CDR2 LQKENI. The CDR3 is made up of 14 amino acids. V was shortened by 3 bases and J by 0 bases, with 6 bases between the two germline ends. CDR3 sequence (DNA): TGTGCCAGCTCACCTACACATAGCAATCAGCCCCAGCATTTT. Translating gives CASSPTHSNQPQHF.

J is TRBJ1-1 and V is TRBV5-5, with a possible D match to TRBD1 (6 bases). CDR3 length equals 13 residues. V dropped 2 bases and J dropped 4 bases, with 9 bases sitting between them. CDR1 and CDR2 from the germline V gene are SGHKS and YYEKEE (reference sequence). CDR3 sequence (DNA): TGTGCCAGCAGCTTCTCAGGGGCCACTGAAGCTTTCTTT. The encoded protein is CASSFSGATEAFF.

The V call is TRBV4-1, the J call TRBJ2-5, with 15 bases aligning to TRBD2. From germline, CDR1 is MGHRA and CDR2 YSYEKL. J was trimmed by 5 bases and V by 6 bases; bases with no gene match: 7. This CDR3 has 16 residues. The CDR3 DNA reads TGCGCCAGCAGTCGGACTAGCGGGGGGGCCTGGGAGACCCAGTACTTC. Translating gives CASSRTSGGAWETQYF.

This clonotype has only one observation. This chain joins TRBV2 and TRBJ1-5; D is undetermined. This CDR3 contains 14 residues. Trimming stripped 2 bases from V and 5 bases from J, with 10 bases between. Germline CDR1 is SNHLY and CDR2 is FYNNEI. CDR3 sequence (DNA): TGTGCCAGCAGTGAAACTCGTTCGTATCAGCCCCAGCATTTT. This gives the protein CASSETRSYQPQHF.

The V and J genes are TRBV2 and TRBJ2-5, with a tentative D call TRBD1 (5 bases). The CDR3 length is 15 residues. The ends were cut back, 5 bases at V and 5 bases at J, with 18 bases in the middle. Germline CDR1 SNHLY, CDR2 FYNNEI. This chain's CDR3 is CASSRQLLLTETQYF. DNA for the CDR3: TGTGCCAGCAGTAGACAGTTACTATTAACGGAGACCCAGTACTTC.

This clonotype showed up just once. V and J are TRBV20-1 and TRBJ1-3; tentative D call: TRBD1 (5 bases). Deletions cut 3 bases from V and 4 bases from J, with 10 bases between. The length of the CDR3 is 13 residues. Germline CDR1 is DFQATT and CDR2 is SNEGSKA (reference sequence). The CDR3 DNA is TGCAGTGCTAGTAAGGGGCGAGGAAACACCATATATTTT. This gives the protein CSASKGRGNTIYF.

The chain recombines TRBV5-1 with TRBJ2-5, with D perhaps assigned TRBD1 or TRBD2 (6 bases each). The CDR3 is made up of 14 amino acids. The germline gives CDR1 SGHRS, CDR2 YFSETQ. Trimming removed 4 bases at V and 3 bases at J, with 13 bases between. CDR3 sequence reads: CASSPGAGEETQYF. The CDR3 DNA follows: TGCGCCAGCAGCCCGGGGGCAGGGGAAGAGACCCAGTACTTC.

J is TRBJ2-5 and V is TRBV6-2 or TRBV6-3, with TRBD1 matching 7 bases. The CDR3 is 13 residues long. Germline CDR1 is MNHEY and CDR2 is SVGEGT. V lost 7 bases, J lost 6 bases, and 8 bases stayed unmatched. The CDR3 is CASTLTGKQTQYF. The CDR3 coding sequence is TGTGCCAGCACCCTGACAGGGAAGCAGACCCAGTACTTC.

V gene TRBV6-2 or TRBV6-3 combines with J gene TRBJ2-5; weak D call: TRBD2 (6 bases). Germline lookup yields CDR1 MNHEY and CDR2 SVGEGT. The CDR3 covers 15 residues. V was shortened by 7 bases and J by 5 bases, with 20 bases between the two germline ends. The CDR3 spells CASMTVGGTRETQYF. The CDR3 DNA sequence: TGTGCCAGCATGACAGTCGGGGGAACGAGGGAGACCCAGTACTTC.

The sample holds a few counts of this clonotype. The rearrangement links TRBV10-3 to TRBJ2-1; 16 nucleotides agree with TRBD2. The CDR3 has 20 residues. In germline, CDR1 is ENHRY, CDR2 SYGVKD. V trimming: 6 bases; J trimming: 2 bases; junction bases outside the gene matches: 13. CDR3 nucleotides: TGTGCCATCAGCCCACTCCCGGGGACTAGCGGGGGGGCCACCTACAATGAGCAGTTCTTC. Its translation: CAISPLPGTSGGATYNEQFF.

This rearrangement joins TRBV29-1 to TRBJ1-1; TRBD1 is a possible D gene (6 bases). Trimming left V 7 bases short and J 4 bases short, with 13 bases between. The CDR3 extends over 12 amino acids. CDR1 SQVTM and CDR2 ANQGSEA come from the germline V gene. CDR3 nucleotide sequence: TGCAGCGCTACCGGACAGAGCACTGAAGCTTTCTTT. Translation gives CSATGQSTEAFF.

There are a few counts of this clonotype. V and J are TRBV9 and TRBJ1-5; tentatively, D is TRBD1 (5 bases). V was shortened by 3 bases and J by 7 bases, with 20 bases between the two germline ends. The CDR3 covers 16 residues. CDR1 and CDR2 from the germline V gene are SGDLS and YYNGEE. The CDR3 DNA sequence: TGTGCCAGCAGCGAGGGGAGTCAGGGCGTCGACCAGCCCCAGCATTTT. Amino acid sequence: CASSEGSQGVDQPQHF.

This clonotype has only a few counts. The CDR3 loop is CASSQETYRYEQYF. As DNA, the CDR3 is TGTGCCAGCAGCCAAGAAACGTACCGCTACGAGCAGTACTTC. The chain carries TRBV4-2 and TRBJ2-7; D is undetermined. The V and J ends lost 0 bases and 3 bases respectively, with 9 bases between them. Germline values: CDR1 LGHNA, CDR2 YNFKEQ. The CDR3 length is 14 residues.

The V gene is TRBV27, the J gene TRBJ2-5; 7 bases match TRBD2. The CDR3 has 14 residues. With 5 bases clipped from V and 1 base from J, the junction kept 4 bases outside the gene matches. Germline V gene lookup returns CDR1 MNHEY and CDR2 SMNVEV (reference sequence). CDR3 loop: CASSPAGVQETQYF. The CDR3 coding sequence is TGTGCCAGCAGTCCCGCGGGAGTCCAAGAGACCCAGTACTTC.

V is TRBV5-1 and J is TRBJ1-5; D gene unclear. This CDR3 has 15 amino acids. Germline V gives CDR1 SGHRS, CDR2 YFSETQ. V lost 0 bases and J lost 4, with 11 bases in between. The CDR3 reads CASSLGAEENQPQHF. The CDR3, as DNA: TGCGCCAGCAGCTTGGGGGCAGAGGAGAATCAGCCCCAGCATTTT.

The gene calls are TRBV5-8 and TRBJ2-1, with D unclear. The germline V gene has CDR1 SGHTS and CDR2 YDEGEE. This CDR3 has 15 amino acids. Trimming shortened V by 0 bases and J by 0 bases, and 7 bases separated the two germline ends. The DNA of the CDR3 is TGTGCCAGCAGCTTGGGCGAGAGCTCCTACAATGAGCAGTTCTTC. Its protein is CASSLGESSYNEQFF.

The chain couples TRBV10-3 to TRBJ1-1; no clear D gene. Trimming left V 4 bases short and J 4 bases short, with 10 bases between. CDR3 length: 13 residues. CDR1 and CDR2 (germline): ENHRY, SYGVKD. This CDR3 is CAISAASSTEAFF. In DNA form, the CDR3 reads TGTGCCATCAGTGCCGCAAGTAGCACTGAAGCTTTCTTT.

The chain is built from TRBV4-1 and TRBJ1-6; D unresolved. The CDR3 length is 14 residues. Between the trimmed V and J ends, which lost 1 base and 7 bases, there was a span of 8 bases. CDR1 and CDR2 from the germline V gene are MGHRA and YSYEKL. The CDR3 sequence: CASSQGILNSPLHF. CDR3 nucleotides: TGCGCCAGCAGCCAAGGCATCCTCAATTCACCCCTCCACTTT.

J is TRBJ2-5 and V is TRBV14; weak D call: TRBD1 (7 bases). This CDR3 region has 13 residues. The germline V gene encodes CDR1 SGHDN and CDR2 FVKESK. V was pared by 8 bases and J by 5 bases, with 15 bases between. DNA of the CDR3: TGTGCCAGCGCCGGAGGGGGCCGGGAGACCCAGTACTTC. Translation: CASAGGGRETQYF.

The CDR3 reads CASSLELGMNTEAFF. The CDR3 DNA reads TGCGCCAGCAGCTTGGAGTTGGGGATGAACACTGAAGCTTTCTTT. This chain connects TRBV5-1 to TRBJ1-1; no clear D gene. CDR1 SGHRS and CDR2 YFSETQ come from the germline V gene. The CDR3 spans 15 residues. V was cut by 0 bases and J by 0 bases, with 9 bases left in between.

The chain combines TRBV29-1 with TRBJ2-5; no reliable D call. This CDR3 is built from 10 residues. Between the trimmed V and J ends, which lost 7 bases and 0 bases, there was a span of 3 bases. Germline CDR1 SQVTM, CDR2 ANQGSEA. The CDR3 sequence is CSAHQETQYF. CDR3 DNA sequence: TGCAGCGCCCACCAAGAGACCCAGTACTTC.

The chain uses TRBV4-1 and TRBJ1-1; possible D gene TRBD1, 5 bases. Looked up from germline, CDR1 is MGHRA and CDR2 is YSYEKL. The CDR3 is 16 residues long. The V gene lost 1 base and the J gene lost 1 base, with 13 bases spanning the gap. This chain's CDR3 is CASSQGPGRANTEAFF. The CDR3 nucleotides read TGCGCCAGCAGCCAAGGACCGGGACGGGCGAACACTGAAGCTTTCTTT.

This clonotype was recorded a few times. V gene TRBV5-1 combines with J gene TRBJ1-1, with D hard to call. Trimming cost V 4 bases and J 1 base, with 11 bases left between them. The CDR3 loop spans 14 amino acids. In germline, CDR1 is SGHRS, CDR2 YFSETQ. The CDR3 reads CASSNVRENTEAFF. The CDR3 bases are TGCGCCAGCAGCAATGTACGGGAGAACACTGAAGCTTTCTTT.

This clonotype showed up just a few times. The chain recombines TRBV5-1 with TRBJ2-3; TRBD1 aligns across 8 bases. The germline gives CDR1 SGHRS, CDR2 YFSETQ. This CDR3 has 14 amino acids. The V and J ends lost 6 bases and 4 bases, in that order; junction bases with no gene match: 7. CDR3 DNA: TGCGCCAGCAACGCCCAGGGGGCTTCAGATACGCAGTATTTT. This sequence encodes CASNAQGASDTQYF.

The chain uses TRBV4-3 and TRBJ2-5, with TRBD1 identical over 7 bases. The V and J ends lost 4 bases and 2 bases, in that order; junction bases with no gene match: 7. The CDR3 has 15 amino acids. The germline gives CDR1 LGHNA, CDR2 YSLEER. CDR3: CASSLRKQGQETQYF. In nucleotides, the CDR3 is TGCGCCAGCAGCCTGAGGAAACAGGGGCAAGAGACCCAGTACTTC.

The chain combines TRBV15 with TRBJ2-5; 10 positions agree with TRBD1. Germline CDR1 and CDR2: LNHNV and YYDKDF (reference sequence). The CDR3 totals 16 residues. The trim removed 3 bases at V and 0 bases at J, leaving 4 bases unmatched. In nucleotides, the CDR3 is TGTGCCACCAGCAGGGGGACAGGGGCCTACCAAGAGACCCAGTACTTC. Translating gives CATSRGTGAYQETQYF.